A single sample is the source of the 7 T cell receptor beta chains below, sequenced in a study of blood T cell repertoires in COVID-19. The table came from immunoSEQ multiplex PCR; TCRdb's copy has only in-frame clones and leaves some out. Among roughly 280,000 clones, around 80% were seen once, and the ten largest hold under 5%. The sequenced sample consisted of peripheral blood. The receptors were gathered from a man between 60 and 70 years old with acute or convalescent COVID-19.

V and J are TRBV6-1 and TRBJ2-1; D might be TRBD1 (6 bases). Germline lookup yields CDR1 MNHNS and CDR2 SASEGT. The CDR3 consists of 14 residues. Trimming took off 2 bases at V and 8 bases at J, with 13 bases between the two ends. Here the CDR3 DNA reads TGTGCCAGCAGTGAATTTGGGGGCTTGGATGAGCAGTTCTTC. Translating gives CASSEFGGLDEQFF.

This chain joins TRBV7-6 and TRBJ2-7; TRBD1 matches 7 bases. The CDR3 covers 16 residues. Per germline, CDR1 SGHVS and CDR2 FNYEAQ. V shed 5 bases and J 0 bases; nucleotides not matched to a gene: 10. CDR3 sequence: CASSPQTGLSSYEQYF. CDR3 in DNA: TGTGCCAGCAGCCCCCAGACAGGGCTCAGCTCCTACGAGCAGTACTTC.

The chain has TRBV3-1 (or the pseudogene TRBV3-2) and TRBJ2-1; possible D gene TRBD1, 6 bases. The length of the CDR3 is 13 residues. V was clipped by 2 bases and J by 9 bases, with 11 bases between them. Germline CDR1 is LGHDT and CDR2 is YNNKEL (reference sequence). Written as DNA, the CDR3 is TGTGCCAGCAGCCAAAGGGGGAAGACTGAGCAGTTCTTC. It specifies CASSQRGKTEQFF.

The chain carries TRBV28 and TRBJ2-5; maybe TRBD2 (6 bases). From germline, CDR1 is MDHEN and CDR2 SYDVKM. V was pared by 3 bases and J by 2 bases, with 16 bases between. CDR3 length: 16 amino acids. The CDR3 region has the DNA TGTGCCAGCAGTTTGGGCAATGGGGCGGGACAAGAGACCCAGTACTTC. It codes for CASSLGNGAGQETQYF.

The rearrangement joins TRBV4-1 to TRBJ2-2; D call uncertain. V shed 1 base and J shed 1 base, with 10 bases lying between them. This CDR3 is built from 16 residues. Germline CDR1 and CDR2: MGHRA and YSYEKL. CDR3 nucleotides: TGCGCCAGCAGCCAAGCAGGATTTCGGAACACCGGGGAGCTGTTTTTT. It is translated as CASSQAGFRNTGELFF.

The chain is built from TRBV4-3 and TRBJ2-3; 11 bases match TRBD2. With V trimmed by 2 bases and J by 7 bases, 8 bases remained unmatched. There are 16 residues in the CDR3. The V gene's germline CDR1 is LGHNA and CDR2 YSLEER. CDR3 protein: CASSQQGGTSGHTQYF. For the CDR3, the DNA is TGCGCCAGCAGCCAACAAGGAGGGACTAGCGGCCATACGCAGTATTTT.

This clone was recorded once. The J gene is TRBJ1-6, the V gene TRBV7-2; 7 bases fit TRBD1. After removal of 1 base from V and 7 bases from J, the junction contained 4 bases not matched to a gene. The CDR3 is made up of 15 amino acids. Germline V gene sequence: CDR1 SGHTA, CDR2 FQGNSA. This chain's CDR3 is CASSLETGRNSPLHF. DNA for the CDR3: TGTGCCAGCAGCTTAGAGACAGGGAGAAATTCACCCCTCCACTTT.